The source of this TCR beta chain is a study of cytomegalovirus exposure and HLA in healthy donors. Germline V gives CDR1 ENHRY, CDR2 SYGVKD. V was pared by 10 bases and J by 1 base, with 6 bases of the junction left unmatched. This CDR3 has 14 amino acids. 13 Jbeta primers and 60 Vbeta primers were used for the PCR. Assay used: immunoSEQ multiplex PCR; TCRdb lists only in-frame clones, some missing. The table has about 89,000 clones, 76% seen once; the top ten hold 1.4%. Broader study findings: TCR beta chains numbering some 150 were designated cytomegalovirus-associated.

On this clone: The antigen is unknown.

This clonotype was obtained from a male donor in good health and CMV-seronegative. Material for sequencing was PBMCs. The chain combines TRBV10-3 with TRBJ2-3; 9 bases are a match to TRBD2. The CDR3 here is CATQAGGRTDTQYF. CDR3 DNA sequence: TGTGCCACTCAAGCGGGGGGCCGCACAGATACGCAGTATTTT.